Below, 27 T cell receptor beta chains from the same sample are listed, as sequenced in a study of T-cell memory formation after mild COVID-19. MiXCR, run by TCRdb on the 5' RACE reads, gives a single entry per CDR3 protein. Altogether around 340,000 distinct CDR3 sequences are present, approximately 15% being singletons, with the ten largest covering 22%. Source material: PBMCs or a T cell subset sorted from them (not recorded which). The receptor set was obtained from a man between 18 and 29 years old who had mild COVID-19 (a few samples of this study predate the infection). Cell type and time point are not known.

This clonotype has a count of ten or more. The gene calls are TRBV5-1 and TRBJ1-2; D possibly corresponds to TRBD1 (5 bases). The CDR3 runs 14 residues. In germline, CDR1 is SGHRS, CDR2 YFSETQ. V lost 3 bases and J lost 4, with 13 bases in between. This CDR3 reads CASSSGQGTYGYTF. The CDR3 coding sequence is TGCGCCAGCAGCTCGGGGCAGGGAACCTATGGCTACACCTTC.

This clonotype occurred a few times. V and J are TRBV12-3 or TRBV12-4 and TRBJ2-2, with unresolved D. The germline V and J ends were trimmed by 3 bases and 5 bases, with 7 bases remaining between them. The CDR3 extends over 13 amino acids. The CDR3 DNA follows: TGTGCCAGCAGTTTCGGGTCGACCGGGGAGCTGTTTTTT. Its translation is CASSFGSTGELFF.

This clonotype was seen more than once but under ten times. The CDR3 protein is CSAYRTSGSTDTQYF. Here the CDR3 DNA reads TGCAGTGCATACCGGACTAGCGGAAGCACAGATACGCAGTATTTT. The chain links TRBV20-1 to TRBJ2-3; 10 bases match TRBD2. In germline, CDR1 is DFQATT, CDR2 SNEGSKA (reference sequence). This CDR3 is built from 15 residues. The trim removed 6 bases at V and 0 bases at J, leaving 6 bases unmatched.

The chain links TRBV3-1 to TRBJ2-5, with TRBD1 as a possible D gene (6 bases). The CDR3 is 14 residues long. V lost 4 bases and J lost 4, with 13 bases in between. CDR1 LGHDT and CDR2 YNNKEL come from the germline V gene (reference sequence). The CDR3 region has the DNA TGTGCCAGCAGCCCGGGACAAGTAGGAGAGACCCAGTACTTC. It codes for CASSPGQVGETQYF.

The sample holds a few counts of this clonotype. This chain connects TRBV6-2 or TRBV6-3 to TRBJ2-5; D perhaps matches TRBD2 (5 bases). The CDR3 is 13 amino acids. V shed 5 bases and J shed 5 bases, with 12 bases lying between them. Germline CDR1 and CDR2: MNHEY and SVGEGT. DNA for the CDR3: TGTGCCAGCAGTAATGCGGGTTCGGAGACCCAGTACTTC. Translating gives CASSNAGSETQYF.

This clonotype came up a few times. The genes are TRBV10-3 and TRBJ1-2; D unclear. Germline V lookup: CDR1 ENHRY, CDR2 SYGVKD. The CDR3 is 15 residues long. Trimming stripped 0 bases from V and 0 bases from J, with 8 bases between. The CDR3 here is CAISESNSPNYGYTF. The DNA for the CDR3 is TGTGCCATCAGTGAGTCGAACAGCCCTAACTATGGCTACACCTTC.

This clonotype has more than one count but fewer than ten. CDR3 residues: CASSVDFRSGELFF. The CDR3 nucleotides are TGTGCCAGCAGCGTAGATTTCCGATCCGGGGAGCTGTTTTTT. The gene calls are TRBV9 and TRBJ2-2; D is ambiguous. The CDR3 has 14 residues. The germline V gene encodes CDR1 SGDLS and CDR2 YYNGEE. V lost 0 bases and J 6 bases, leaving 9 bases between the germline ends.

This chain uses TRBV4-3 with TRBJ1-5; possibly TRBD1 for D (6 bases). The length of the CDR3 is 14 residues. The V end was cut by 3 bases, the J end by 7 bases, with 13 bases between. Germline V gene sequence: CDR1 LGHNA, CDR2 YSLEER. The CDR3 sequence is CASSQAPGEQPQHF. The CDR3 DNA reads TGCGCCAGCAGCCAGGCTCCAGGGGAACAGCCCCAGCATTTT.

V usage is TRBV27 and J usage is TRBJ1-6; no reliable D call. Germline V gene lookup returns CDR1 MNHEY and CDR2 SMNVEV (reference sequence). The CDR3 covers 14 residues. Trimming pared 6 bases from V and 7 bases from J, leaving 13 bases between. In nucleotides, the CDR3 is TGTGCCAGCAGCGCCCGACGGATAAATTCACCCCTCCACTTT. Residues: CASSARRINSPLHF.

In its sample, this clonotype was seen a few times. J is TRBJ2-3 and V is TRBV29-1; D is unresolved. The ends were cut back, 3 bases at V and 0 bases at J, with 7 bases in the middle. CDR1 and CDR2 from the germline V gene are SQVTM and ANQGSEA. This CDR3 region has 13 residues. CDR3 in amino acids: CSVDYGSTDTQYF. CDR3 nucleotide sequence: TGCAGCGTTGACTACGGGAGCACAGATACGCAGTATTTT.

This clonotype was found a few times. CDR3 loop: CASSLKRYGYTF. The CDR3 DNA reads as TGTGCCAGCAGTTTAAAGCGATATGGCTACACCTTC. V gene TRBV28 combines with J gene TRBJ1-2; unclear D gene. Germline CDR1 reads MDHEN; CDR2 reads SYDVKM. V gave up 2 bases and J gave up 5 bases, with 6 bases separating them. The CDR3 is made up of 12 amino acids.

This clonotype was observed a few times. The chain combines TRBV6-5 with TRBJ1-6; D is perhaps TRBD1 (5 bases). Trimming took 8 bases from V and 5 from J, leaving 10 bases between them. This CDR3 has 13 residues. The V gene's germline CDR1 is MNHEY and CDR2 SVGAGI. For the CDR3, the DNA is TGTGCCAGCGTTGCAGGGAATAATTCACCCCTCCACTTT. Amino acid sequence: CASVAGNNSPLHF.

The rearrangement joins TRBV6-1 to TRBJ2-4, with D possibly TRBD1 on 6 matching bases. Trimming removed 7 bases from V and 1 base from J, with 29 bases in between. CDR3 length: 20 amino acids. CDR1 and CDR2 from the germline V gene are MNHNS and SASEGT. Here the CDR3 reads CASTLATGKGGFLAKNIQYF. CDR3 nucleotides: TGTGCCAGCACCTTAGCGACCGGGAAAGGGGGATTCCTCGCCAAAAACATTCAGTACTTC.

The J gene is TRBJ2-2, the V gene TRBV5-5; D unclear. This CDR3 has 16 residues. V was trimmed by 1 base and J by 4 bases, leaving 14 bases between them. Germline lookup yields CDR1 SGHKS and CDR2 YYEKEE (reference sequence). CDR3 DNA sequence: TGTGCCAGCAGCTTGCAGACCAACTCGGGCACCGGGGAGCTGTTTTTT. It is translated as CASSLQTNSGTGELFF.

This clonotype was counted ten times or more. The rearrangement joins TRBV4-3 to TRBJ2-1, with 9 bases aligning to TRBD1. Germline V gene data show CDR1 as LGHNA and CDR2 as YSLEER. Losses at the gene ends were 11 bases for V and 3 bases for J; bases not matched to a gene: 14. CDR3 length: 16 amino acids. The CDR3, as DNA: TGCGCCTGTCAGGGGTTTGGGGACAGGGTCTACAATGAGCAGTTCTTC. It encodes CACQGFGDRVYNEQFF.

Only a few counts were recorded for this clonotype. V is TRBV15 and J is TRBJ2-5, with a tentative D call TRBD2 (6 bases). The germline V gene encodes CDR1 LNHNV and CDR2 YYDKDF (reference sequence). V shed 7 bases and J shed 3 bases, with 15 bases lying between them. This CDR3 comprises 14 residues. The CDR3, as DNA: TGTGCCACCACCTCCCACGGAGGGGAAGAGACCCAGTACTTC. The encoded protein is CATTSHGGEETQYF.

This clonotype was counted once. The V call is TRBV6-2 or TRBV6-3, the J call TRBJ1-5, with no clear D. The CDR3 has 13 amino acids. Germline V gene data show CDR1 as MNHEY and CDR2 as SVGEGT. V lost 5 bases and J lost 8, with 13 bases in between. The CDR3 bases are TGTGCCAGCAGTGCCCACTCTTACGAGCCCCAGCATTTT. It translates to CASSAHSYEPQHF.

This clonotype appeared many times. This chain connects TRBV7-8 to TRBJ2-4; TRBD1 agrees at 7 bases. From germline, CDR1 is SGHVS and CDR2 FQNEAQ. The CDR3 covers 13 residues. The V gene end was trimmed by 5 bases and the J gene end by 13 bases; junction bases not matched to a gene: 11. The CDR3 here is CASSPTTDRVQYF. CDR3 nucleotides: TGTGCCAGCAGCCCGACCACTGACAGGGTCCAGTACTTC.

This clonotype was seen a handful of times. This chain joins TRBV10-3 and TRBJ2-3, with TRBD2 identical over 9 bases. Germline V gene sequence: CDR1 ENHRY, CDR2 SYGVKD. V dropped 5 bases and J dropped 2; count of bases not matched to a gene: 5. CDR3 length equals 15 residues. The chain's CDR3 is CAISHSGGHTDTQYF. The CDR3 bases are TGTGCCATCAGTCATAGCGGGGGTCACACAGATACGCAGTATTTT.

The chain combines TRBV7-9 with TRBJ1-5; D call uncertain. The CDR3 contains 14 residues. Germline CDR1 and CDR2: SEHNR and FQNEAQ (reference sequence). Trimming stripped 4 bases from V and 0 bases from J, with 7 bases between. The CDR3 loop reads CASSSMHSNQPQHF. The CDR3 DNA is TGTGCCAGCAGCTCGATGCATAGCAATCAGCCCCAGCATTTT.

V usage is TRBV11-2 and J usage is TRBJ1-2; perhaps TRBD1 as D (5 bases). The ends were cut back, 0 bases at V and 7 bases at J, with 6 bases in the middle. CDR3 length equals 12 residues. Germline V gene sequence: CDR1 SGHAT, CDR2 FQNNGV. The CDR3 sequence: CASSLDGTGYTF. The CDR3 DNA is TGTGCCAGCAGCTTAGATGGGACTGGCTACACCTTC.

The CDR3 sequence is CASSPPPVGEKLFF. In DNA form, the CDR3 reads TGTGCCAGCTCACCCCCCCCAGTGGGTGAAAAACTGTTTTTT. The chain has TRBV18 and TRBJ1-4; D is unresolved. Trimming took off 3 bases at V and 7 bases at J, with 12 bases between the two ends. The CDR3 totals 14 residues. Germline V gene data show CDR1 as KGHSH and CDR2 as LQKENI.

The gene calls are TRBV10-3 and TRBJ2-3, with 7 nucleotides matching TRBD2. CDR1 and CDR2 (germline): ENHRY, SYGVKD. After removal of 7 bases from V and 12 bases from J, the junction contained 13 bases not matched to a gene. This CDR3 has 13 residues. The CDR3 bases are TGTGCCATCATGCCCCGGGGGGACTCCCACCAGTATTTT. Translation gives CAIMPRGDSHQYF.

The chain employs TRBV6-5 and TRBJ1-6; D perhaps matches TRBD1 (6 bases). CDR1 and CDR2 from the germline V gene are MNHEY and SVGAGI. Between the trimmed V and J ends, which lost 6 bases and 7 bases, there was a span of 13 bases. This CDR3 has 14 amino acids. CDR3 residues: CASSYNRANSPLHF. The CDR3 DNA reads TGTGCCAGCAGCTACAACAGGGCCAATTCACCCCTCCACTTT.

This clonotype was observed a handful of times. V is TRBV4-1 and J is TRBJ2-1; no definite D call. This CDR3 has 14 residues. With 1 base removed from V and 7 bases from J, the gap between germline ends came to 11 bases. Per the germline V gene, CDR1 is MGHRA and CDR2 is YSYEKL. CDR3 bases: TGCGCCAGCAGCCAAGTACGGAGTGATAATGAGCAGTTCTTC. Amino acids: CASSQVRSDNEQFF.

This clonotype was observed at least ten times. V usage is TRBV20-1 and J usage is TRBJ2-7; 9 nucleotides line up with TRBD1. The CDR3 runs 12 residues. Looked up from germline, CDR1 is DFQATT and CDR2 is SNEGSKA (reference sequence). V was clipped by 5 bases and J by 4 bases; unmatched bases: 3. In DNA, the CDR3 is TGCAGTGCTCGGGACAGGGAGTACGAGCAGTACTTC. Amino acid sequence: CSARDREYEQYF.

This clonotype was found a few times. The chain links TRBV5-1 to TRBJ2-7; D uncertain. Germline assignment: CDR1 SGHRS and CDR2 YFSETQ. Between the trimmed V and J ends, which lost 5 bases and 2 bases, there was a span of 11 bases. CDR3 length: 13 amino acids. In DNA, the CDR3 is TGCGCCAGCAGATTAGGTGACACCTACGAGCAGTACTTC. Its protein is CASRLGDTYEQYF. The entire variable domain, with the rest obtained from reference TRBV5-1 and TRBJ2-7, is as follows: KAGVTQTPRYLIKTRGQQVTLSCSPISGHRSVSWYQQTPGQGLQFLFEYFSETQRNKGNFPGRFSGRQFSNSRSEMNVSTLELGDSALYLCASRLGDTYEQYFGPGTRLTVT.